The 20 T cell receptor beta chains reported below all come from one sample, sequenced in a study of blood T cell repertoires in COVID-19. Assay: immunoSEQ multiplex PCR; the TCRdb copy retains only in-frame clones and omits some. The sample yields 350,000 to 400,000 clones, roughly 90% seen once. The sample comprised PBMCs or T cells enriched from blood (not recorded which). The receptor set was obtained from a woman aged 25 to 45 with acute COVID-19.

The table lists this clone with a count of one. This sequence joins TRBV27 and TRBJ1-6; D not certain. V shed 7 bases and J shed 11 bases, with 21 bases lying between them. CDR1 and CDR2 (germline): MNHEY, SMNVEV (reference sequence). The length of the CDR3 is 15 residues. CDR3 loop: CASIKVRGWPPPLHF. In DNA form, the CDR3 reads TGTGCCAGCATCAAGGTCCGGGGATGGCCTCCACCCCTCCACTTT.

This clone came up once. The CDR3 DNA reads TGTGCCAGCAGCTTAGTGACCGGGAAAAATGAAAAACTGTTTTTT. This gives the protein CASSLVTGKNEKLFF. The gene calls are TRBV7-2 and TRBJ1-4; D gene ambiguous. The ends were cut back, 1 base at V and 5 bases at J, with 11 bases in the middle. The CDR3 is 15 amino acids. CDR1 and CDR2 from the germline V gene are SGHTA and FQGNSA.

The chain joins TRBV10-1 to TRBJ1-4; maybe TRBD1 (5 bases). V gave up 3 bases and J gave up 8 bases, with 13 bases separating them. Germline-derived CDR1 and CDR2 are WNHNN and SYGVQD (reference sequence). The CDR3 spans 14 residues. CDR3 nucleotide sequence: TGCGCCAGCAGTGACTCCGGGGGAGAGGAAAAACTGTTTTTT. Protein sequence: CASSDSGGEEKLFF.

This CDR3 reads CASSQEADRGTDTQYF. In DNA form, the CDR3 reads TGCGCCAGCAGCCAGGAGGCGGACAGGGGAACAGATACGCAGTATTTT. The chain couples TRBV4-1 to TRBJ2-3; the match to TRBD1 covers 9 bases. The V gene's germline CDR1 is MGHRA and CDR2 YSYEKL. V gave up 3 bases and J gave up 3 bases; unmatched junction bases: 7. CDR3 length equals 16 residues.

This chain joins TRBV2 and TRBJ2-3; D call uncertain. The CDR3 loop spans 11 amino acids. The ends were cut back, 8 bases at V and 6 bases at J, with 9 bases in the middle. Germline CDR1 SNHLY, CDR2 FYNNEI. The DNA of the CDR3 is TGTGCCAGCCAGTCCATCGATACGCAGTATTTT. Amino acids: CASQSIDTQYF.

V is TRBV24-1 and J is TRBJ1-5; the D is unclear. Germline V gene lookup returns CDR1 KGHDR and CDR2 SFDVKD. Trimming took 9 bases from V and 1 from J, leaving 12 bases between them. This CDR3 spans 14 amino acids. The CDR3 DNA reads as TGTGCCACCTCGGACGGAGGGAGCAATCAGCCCCAGCATTTT. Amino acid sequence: CATSDGGSNQPQHF.

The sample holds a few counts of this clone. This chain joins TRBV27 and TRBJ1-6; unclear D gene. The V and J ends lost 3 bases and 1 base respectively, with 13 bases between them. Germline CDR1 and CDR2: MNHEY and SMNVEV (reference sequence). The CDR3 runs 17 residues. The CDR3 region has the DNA TGTGCCAGCAGTTTGTTTAGTGGAGGTTCCTATAATTCACCCCTCCACTTT. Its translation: CASSLFSGGSYNSPLHF.

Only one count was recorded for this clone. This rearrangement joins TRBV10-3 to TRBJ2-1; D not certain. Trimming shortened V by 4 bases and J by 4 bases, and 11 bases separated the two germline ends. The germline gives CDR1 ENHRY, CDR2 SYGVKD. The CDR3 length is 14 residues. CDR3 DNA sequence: TGTGCCATCAGTGCTAGTCCCCAGTACAATGAGCAGTTCTTC. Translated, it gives CAISASPQYNEQFF.

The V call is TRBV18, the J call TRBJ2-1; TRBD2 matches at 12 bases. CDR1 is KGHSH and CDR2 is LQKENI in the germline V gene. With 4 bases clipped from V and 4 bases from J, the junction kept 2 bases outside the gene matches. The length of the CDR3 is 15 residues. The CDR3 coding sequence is TGTGCCAGCTCACAGGGACTAGCGGGTTACAATGAGCAGTTCTTC. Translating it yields CASSQGLAGYNEQFF.

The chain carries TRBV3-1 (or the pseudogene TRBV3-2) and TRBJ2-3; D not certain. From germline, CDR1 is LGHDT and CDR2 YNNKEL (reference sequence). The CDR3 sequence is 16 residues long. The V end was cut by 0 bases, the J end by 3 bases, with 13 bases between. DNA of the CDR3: TGTGCCAGCAGCCAAGAAATGGGCATGTCTACAGATACGCAGTATTTT. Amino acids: CASSQEMGMSTDTQYF.

The CDR3 DNA reads as TGTGCCAGCAGCTTGGAAGGAGGGCCCTATGGCTACACCTTC. Translating gives CASSLEGGPYGYTF. The chain combines TRBV5-4 with TRBJ1-2; D uncertain. The germline V gene encodes CDR1 SGHNT and CDR2 YYREEE (reference sequence). V lost 0 bases to trimming and J lost 4 bases, with 10 bases between them. This CDR3 has 14 amino acids.

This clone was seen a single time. CDR3 DNA: TGTGCCAGACGGGACAGGGTGAACACTGAAGCTTTCTTT. This sequence encodes CARRDRVNTEAFF. This chain uses TRBV2 with TRBJ1-1, with 9 positions matching TRBD1. V shed 9 bases and J 0 bases; nucleotides not matched to a gene: 2. Germline V gene sequence: CDR1 SNHLY, CDR2 FYNNEI. This CDR3 is built from 13 residues.

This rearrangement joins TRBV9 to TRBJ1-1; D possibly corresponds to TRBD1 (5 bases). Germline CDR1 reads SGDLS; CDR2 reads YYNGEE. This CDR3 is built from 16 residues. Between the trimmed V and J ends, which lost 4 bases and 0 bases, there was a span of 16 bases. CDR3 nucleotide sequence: TGTGCCAGCAGCCCTTCGGACATCTTTTTGAACACTGAAGCTTTCTTT. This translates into CASSPSDIFLNTEAFF.

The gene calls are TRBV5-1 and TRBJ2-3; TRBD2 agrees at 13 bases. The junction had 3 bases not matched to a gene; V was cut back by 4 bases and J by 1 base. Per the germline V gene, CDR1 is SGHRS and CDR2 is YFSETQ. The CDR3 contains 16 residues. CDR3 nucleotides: TGCGCCAGCAGCAAAGGACTAGCGGGGGGCACAGATACGCAGTATTTT. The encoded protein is CASSKGLAGGTDTQYF.

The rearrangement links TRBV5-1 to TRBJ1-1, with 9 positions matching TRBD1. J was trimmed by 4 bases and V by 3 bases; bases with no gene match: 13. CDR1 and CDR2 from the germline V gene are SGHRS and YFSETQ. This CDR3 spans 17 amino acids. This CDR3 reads CASSSFGGTGPSTEAFF. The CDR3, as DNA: TGCGCCAGCAGCTCCTTTGGGGGGACAGGGCCATCCACTGAAGCTTTCTTT. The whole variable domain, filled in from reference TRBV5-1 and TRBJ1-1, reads KAGVTQTPRYLIKTRGQQVTLSCSPISGHRSVSWYQQTPGQGLQFLFEYFSETQRNKGNFPGRFSGRQFSNSRSEMNVSTLELGDSALYLCASSSFGGTGPSTEAFFGQGTRLTVV.

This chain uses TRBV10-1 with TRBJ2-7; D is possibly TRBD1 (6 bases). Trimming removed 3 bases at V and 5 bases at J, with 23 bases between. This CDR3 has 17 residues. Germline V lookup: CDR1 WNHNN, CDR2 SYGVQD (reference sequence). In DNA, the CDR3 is TGCGCCAGCAGTGAACCAAGGGACAATCCTCGAATCGACGAGCAGTACTTC. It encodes CASSEPRDNPRIDEQYF.

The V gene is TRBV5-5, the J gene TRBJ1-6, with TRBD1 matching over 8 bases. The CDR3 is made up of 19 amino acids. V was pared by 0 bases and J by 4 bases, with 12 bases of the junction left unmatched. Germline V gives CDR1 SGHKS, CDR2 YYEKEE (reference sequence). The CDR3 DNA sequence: TGTGCCAGCAGCTTGGCCCAGGGACAGGCCGAAAGGTATAATTCACCCCTCCACTTT. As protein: CASSLAQGQAERYNSPLHF.

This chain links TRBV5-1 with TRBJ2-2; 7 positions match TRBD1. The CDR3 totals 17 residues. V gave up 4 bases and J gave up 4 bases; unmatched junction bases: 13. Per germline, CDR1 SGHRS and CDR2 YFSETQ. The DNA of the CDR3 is TGCGCCAGCAGCACACCACAGGGGATCCGTTCCACCGGGGAGCTGTTTTTT. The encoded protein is CASSTPQGIRSTGELFF.

CDR3 in DNA: TGCGCCAGCAGCCAACAGCCGGGACTAGCGCGGTCCAGGGATGAGCAGTTCTTC. Translation: CASSQQPGLARSRDEQFF. V and J are TRBV5-1 and TRBJ2-1, with TRBD2 matching over 10 bases. Germline loops: CDR1 SGHRS, CDR2 YFSETQ. The CDR3 extends over 18 amino acids. The J segment lost 8 bases and the V segment lost 4 bases, leaving 18 bases of the junction unmatched.

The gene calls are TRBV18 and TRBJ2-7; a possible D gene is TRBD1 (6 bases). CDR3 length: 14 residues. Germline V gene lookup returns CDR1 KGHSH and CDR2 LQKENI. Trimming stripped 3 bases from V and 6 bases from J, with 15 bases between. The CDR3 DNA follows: TGTGCCAGCTCACCCAACAGGGTAACATCCGAGCAGTACTTC. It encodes CASSPNRVTSEQYF.